The 20 T cell receptor beta chains in this list originate from one sample, sequenced in a study of OX40 agonist ivuxolimab in advanced cancers. TCRdb's copy holds only in-frame clones and misses some; the assay was immunoSEQ multiplex PCR. In the table there are some 5,100 clones, roughly two thirds of which are singletons. The material sequenced was CD4+ or CD8+ T cells sorted from blood, taken in a trial of the OX40 agonist ivuxolimab. The receptor set was obtained from an adult with an advanced solid tumor such as melanoma, head and neck, liver or kidney cancer.

Turning to this clone: Since a much larger clone is just one base distant, this may be a read error. Other DNA sequences in the sample encode the same CDR3. V and J are TRBV10-2 and TRBJ2-7, with 8 nucleotides matching TRBD2. The CDR3 extends over 14 amino acids. V lost 7 bases and J lost 5; bases outside the gene matches: 10. The germline gives CDR1 WSHSY, CDR2 SAAADI. CDR3 coding DNA: TGCGCCAGCAAGCCTCGACTAGCGCCGGACGAGCAGTACTTC. The encoded protein is CASKPRLAPDEQYF.

The V call is TRBV13, the J call TRBJ2-1; D is possibly TRBD2 (5 bases). Germline V gene lookup returns CDR1 PRHDT and CDR2 FYEKMQ (reference sequence). Trimming shortened V by 0 bases and J by 7 bases, and 13 bases separated the two germline ends. The CDR3 contains 15 residues. CDR3 loop: CASSLGLGSVNEQFF. The CDR3 DNA follows: TGTGCCAGCAGCTTAGGGTTGGGGAGTGTGAATGAGCAGTTCTTC.

CDR3 bases: TGTGCCAGCAGCTTAACGTTTCGGGAAACTGAAGCTTTCTTT. This gives the protein CASSLTFRETEAFF. The J gene is TRBJ1-1, the V gene TRBV5-5; D is uncertain. V was clipped by 2 bases and J by 5 bases, with 13 bases between them. This CDR3 is 14 amino acids long. CDR1 is SGHKS and CDR2 is YYEKEE in the germline V gene (reference sequence).

The V and J genes are TRBV5-1 and TRBJ2-1; TRBD1 matches at 8 bases. Looked up from germline, CDR1 is SGHRS and CDR2 is YFSETQ. This CDR3 comprises 16 residues. The V segment lost 2 bases and the J segment 4 bases; nucleotides outside the gene matches: 8. CDR3 nucleotide sequence: TGCGCCAGCAGCTTTACCGGGACAGGTTTTTACAATGAGCAGTTCTTC. It is translated as CASSFTGTGFYNEQFF.

This rearrangement joins TRBV4-1 to TRBJ2-4, with 11 bases that match TRBD2. Germline CDR1 MGHRA, CDR2 YSYEKL. This CDR3 is built from 17 residues. V lost 1 base and J lost 5; bases outside the gene matches: 7. The CDR3 DNA reads TGCGCCAGCAGCCAAGGGGCGACTAGCGGGATTCAAAACATTCAGTACTTC. This encodes CASSQGATSGIQNIQYF.

This clone showed up just once. V and J are TRBV2 and TRBJ2-1; a possible D gene is TRBD2 (6 bases). This CDR3 region has 17 residues. Germline V gives CDR1 SNHLY, CDR2 FYNNEI. V lost 8 bases and J lost 3, with 23 bases in between. The CDR3 protein is CASQLIGLARNYNEQFF. CDR3 nucleotides: TGTGCCAGCCAGTTAATAGGGCTAGCGAGAAACTACAATGAGCAGTTCTTC.

The chain recombines TRBV9 with TRBJ2-7; TRBD2 matches 13 bases. The V gene's germline CDR1 is SGDLS and CDR2 YYNGEE. CDR3 size: 16 residues. The ends lost 0 bases at V and 5 bases at J; junction bases unmatched: 5. CDR3 DNA: TGTGCCAGCAGCGTAGCTTTGGGACTAGCGGGAAACGAGCAGTACTTC. As protein: CASSVALGLAGNEQYF.

The chain employs TRBV4-1 and TRBJ2-3; D gene ambiguous. The CDR3 is 11 residues long. Deletions cut 5 bases from V and 2 bases from J, with 2 bases between. Germline CDR1 MGHRA, CDR2 YSYEKL. The CDR3 sequence: CASSDTDTQYF. Here the CDR3 DNA reads TGCGCCAGCAGCGACACAGATACGCAGTATTTT.

This clone is classed as large. This sequence joins TRBV11-2 and TRBJ2-7; D perhaps matches TRBD1 (5 bases). Germline CDR1 and CDR2: SGHAT and FQNNGV. V lost 1 base to trimming and J lost 4 bases, with 5 bases between them. The CDR3 covers 12 residues. The CDR3 protein is CASSLGTYEQYF. Here the CDR3 DNA reads TGTGCCAGCAGCTTAGGGACATACGAGCAGTACTTC.

This clone has a handful of counts. The rearrangement joins TRBV7-9 to TRBJ2-1, with 11 positions matching TRBD2. Germline V lookup: CDR1 SEHNR, CDR2 FQNEAQ (reference sequence). The CDR3 sequence is 18 residues long. With V trimmed by 1 base and J by 1 base, 6 bases remained unmatched. CDR3 coding DNA: TGTGCCAGCAGCTTAGTAAAGCTAGCGGGAGGATCCTACAATGAGCAGTTCTTC. This translates into CASSLVKLAGGSYNEQFF. Full variable domain (missing parts from reference TRBV7-9 and TRBJ2-1): DTGVSQNPRHKITKRGQNVTFRCDPISEHNRLYWYRQTLGQGPEFLTYFQNEAQLEKSRLLSDRFSAERPKGSFSTLEIQRTEQGDSAMYLCASSLVKLAGGSYNEQFFGPGTRLTVL.

This rearrangement joins TRBV5-5 to TRBJ1-1; unclear D gene. Trimming removed 3 bases from V and 4 bases from J, with 13 bases in between. CDR1 is SGHKS and CDR2 is YYEKEE in the germline V gene (reference sequence). The CDR3 length is 14 residues. CDR3 nucleotides: TGTGCCAGCAGCTCCGGGCCCTCCGGCACTGAAGCTTTCTTT. This encodes CASSSGPSGTEAFF.

There are a few counts of this clone. The rearrangement joins TRBV28 to TRBJ2-7, with D hard to call. The germline V gene has CDR1 MDHEN and CDR2 SYDVKM. The V end lost 5 bases, the J end lost 3 bases, and 8 bases lay between the germline ends. The CDR3 spans 12 residues. The DNA of the CDR3 is TGTGCCAGCAGTGACGTCAACTACGAGCAGTACTTC. Its protein is CASSDVNYEQYF. The complete variable domain, with remaining parts taken from reference TRBV28 and TRBJ2-7, reads DVKVTQSSRYLVKRTGEKVFLECVQDMDHENMFWYRQDPGLGLRLIYFSYDVKMKEKGDIPEGYSVSREKKERFSLILESASTNQTSMYLCASSDVNYEQYFGPGTRLTVT.

The rearrangement joins TRBV30 to TRBJ1-4, with 7 bases identical to TRBD1. The V gene's germline CDR1 is GTSNPN and CDR2 SVGIG (reference sequence). Losses at the gene ends were 1 base for V and 4 bases for J; bases not matched to a gene: 3. CDR3 length equals 14 residues. CDR3 loop: CAWSAGQNNEKLFF. The DNA of the CDR3 is TGTGCCTGGAGTGCGGGACAGAATAATGAAAAACTGTTTTTT. The full variable domain, with the rest looked up from reference TRBV30 and TRBJ1-4, is SQTIHQWPATLVQPVGSPLSLECTVEGTSNPNLYWYRQAAGRGLQLLFYSVGIGQISSEVPQNLSASRPQDRQFILSSKKLLLSDSGFYLCAWSAGQNNEKLFFGSGTQLSVL.

This chain links TRBV6-1 with TRBJ2-7; 9 bases are a match to TRBD2. In germline, CDR1 is MNHNS, CDR2 SASEGT. The V and J ends lost 4 bases and 2 bases, in that order; junction bases with no gene match: 3. CDR3 length: 14 amino acids. The CDR3 DNA reads as TGTGCCAGCAGTGCGACTAGCGGAGCCTACGAGCAGTACTTC. It encodes CASSATSGAYEQYF.

The J gene is TRBJ2-3, the V gene TRBV19, with TRBD2 matching over 10 bases. J was trimmed by 2 bases and V by 7 bases; bases with no gene match: 9. This CDR3 comprises 16 residues. The germline CDR1 and CDR2 sequences are LNHDA and SQIVND (reference sequence). The CDR3 sequence is CASKPGTSVSTDTQYF. CDR3 DNA sequence: TGTGCCAGTAAGCCGGGGACTAGCGTCTCCACAGATACGCAGTATTTT. The variable domain in full, with the rest retrieved from reference TRBV19 and TRBJ2-3, is DGGITQSPKYLFRKEGQNVTLSCEQNLNHDAMYWYRQDPGQGLRLIYYSQIVNDFQKGDIAEGYSVSREKKESFPLTVTSAQKNPTAFYLCASKPGTSVSTDTQYFGPGTRLTVL.

The rearrangement uses TRBV27 and TRBJ2-7; D unresolved. Trimming shortened V by 3 bases and J by 0 bases, and 9 bases separated the two germline ends. This CDR3 is built from 14 residues. Germline-derived CDR1 and CDR2 are MNHEY and SMNVEV (reference sequence). The CDR3 sequence is CASSFYASSYEQYF. In nucleotides, the CDR3 is TGTGCCAGCAGTTTTTACGCCAGCTCCTACGAGCAGTACTTC.

The CDR3 DNA sequence: TGTGCCAGCAGCCAAACAGGGGACACTGAAGCTTTCTTT. Its protein is CASSQTGDTEAFF. The chain has TRBV4-2 and TRBJ1-1; 7 bases are shared with TRBD1. With 2 bases clipped from V and 3 bases from J, the junction kept 0 bases outside the gene matches. Germline CDR1 and CDR2: LGHNA and YNFKEQ. The CDR3 loop spans 13 amino acids.

The chain links TRBV5-1 to TRBJ2-1, with a possible D match to TRBD2 (5 bases). Per the germline V gene, CDR1 is SGHRS and CDR2 is YFSETQ. Trimming removed 0 bases at V and 4 bases at J, with 11 bases between. CDR3 size: 15 residues. CDR3 residues: CASSLVGVAYNEQFF. The CDR3 nucleotides are TGCGCCAGCAGCTTGGTTGGGGTAGCGTACAATGAGCAGTTCTTC.

V usage is TRBV27 and J usage is TRBJ2-7, with 7 bases matching TRBD1. Unmatched junction bases numbered 12, after V lost 8 bases and J lost 5 bases. This CDR3 region has 14 residues. The germline CDR1 and CDR2 sequences are MNHEY and SMNVEV (reference sequence). The CDR3 loop reads CASALPGTANEQYF. CDR3 coding DNA: TGTGCCAGCGCCCTCCCCGGGACAGCCAACGAGCAGTACTTC.

This chain links TRBV19 with TRBJ2-1; D remains unclear. The germline gives CDR1 LNHDA, CDR2 SQIVND (reference sequence). The CDR3 length is 15 residues. Between the trimmed V and J ends, which lost 3 bases and 7 bases, there was a span of 16 bases. The CDR3 nucleotides are TGTGCCAGTAGTATCGGGCCTTTTCTGGGGAATGAGCAGTTCTTC. Amino acid sequence: CASSIGPFLGNEQFF.